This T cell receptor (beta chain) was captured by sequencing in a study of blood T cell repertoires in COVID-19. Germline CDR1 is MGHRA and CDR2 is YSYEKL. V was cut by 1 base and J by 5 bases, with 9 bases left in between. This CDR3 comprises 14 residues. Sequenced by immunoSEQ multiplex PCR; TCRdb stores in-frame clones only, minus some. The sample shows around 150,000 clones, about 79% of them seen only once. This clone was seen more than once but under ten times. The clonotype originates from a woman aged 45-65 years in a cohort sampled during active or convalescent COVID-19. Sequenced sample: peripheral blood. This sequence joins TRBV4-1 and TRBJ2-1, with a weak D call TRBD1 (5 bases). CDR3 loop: CASSQADRDNEQFF. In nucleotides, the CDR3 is TGCGCCAGCAGCCAAGCTGACAGAGACAATGAGCAGTTCTTC.